What follows are 5 T cell receptor beta chains derived from one specimen sequenced in a study of cytomegalovirus exposure and HLA in healthy donors. PCR used 60 Vbeta primers and 13 Jbeta primers. Using immunoSEQ multiplex PCR, the repertoire was profiled, and TCRdb retains in-frame clones only, with some absent. The sample shows more than 150,000 clones, 77% of them seen only once. The sample taken for sequencing was PBMCs. These TCRs come from a man aged 18 to 35 in good health and CMV-seronegative.

This sequence joins TRBV27 and TRBJ1-2; a weak D match, TRBD1 (6 bases). The V and J ends lost 4 bases and 8 bases respectively, with 20 bases between them. The CDR3 extends over 15 amino acids. Germline V CDR1 and CDR2: MNHEY, SMNVEV (reference sequence). As DNA, the CDR3 is TGTGCCAGCAGTTCCAGCCCAACGGACAGTGGCGGCTACACCTTC. Translated, it gives CASSSSPTDSGGYTF.

The genes are TRBV29-1 and TRBJ2-3, with a tentative D call TRBD1 (6 bases). Germline CDR1 SQVTM, CDR2 ANQGSEA. There are 12 residues in the CDR3. Trimming removed 6 bases at V and 7 bases at J, with 14 bases between. The DNA of the CDR3 is TGCAGCGTAGCCGACAGGAGAAATACGCAGTATTTT. Protein sequence: CSVADRRNTQYF.

The chain combines TRBV5-1 with TRBJ2-7; D is perhaps TRBD1 (6 bases). Germline V gene sequence: CDR1 SGHRS, CDR2 YFSETQ. The CDR3 extends over 14 amino acids. V gave up 8 bases and J gave up 2 bases, with 17 bases separating them. The CDR3, as DNA: TGCGCCAGTCGGCTGGACAGCTTAACCTACGAGCAGTACTTC. As protein: CASRLDSLTYEQYF. Filled out from reference TRBV5-1 and TRBJ2-7, the complete variable domain reads KAGVTQTPRYLIKTRGQQVTLSCSPISGHRSVSWYQQTPGQGLQFLFEYFSETQRNKGNFPGRFSGRQFSNSRSEMNVSTLELGDSALYLCASRLDSLTYEQYFGPGTRLTVT.

The genes are TRBV4-3 and TRBJ1-2, with D unclear. V gave up 0 bases and J gave up 7 bases, with 21 bases separating them. The CDR3 runs 17 residues. Germline V CDR1 and CDR2: LGHNA, YSLEER. The chain's CDR3 is CASSQDRSSTASGGYTF. The CDR3 coding sequence is TGCGCCAGCAGCCAAGATAGGAGTTCGACTGCATCCGGTGGCTACACCTTC.

This clone came up a few times. As DNA, the CDR3 is TGTGCCAGCAGCAGTGGACAGGGGTTCAATCAGCCCCAGCATTTT. It codes for CASSSGQGFNQPQHF. The gene calls are TRBV7-9 and TRBJ1-5; 9 bases are a match to TRBD1. This CDR3 region has 15 residues. With 5 bases clipped from V and 3 bases from J, the junction kept 5 bases outside the gene matches. Germline assignment: CDR1 SEHNR and CDR2 FQNEAQ (reference sequence).